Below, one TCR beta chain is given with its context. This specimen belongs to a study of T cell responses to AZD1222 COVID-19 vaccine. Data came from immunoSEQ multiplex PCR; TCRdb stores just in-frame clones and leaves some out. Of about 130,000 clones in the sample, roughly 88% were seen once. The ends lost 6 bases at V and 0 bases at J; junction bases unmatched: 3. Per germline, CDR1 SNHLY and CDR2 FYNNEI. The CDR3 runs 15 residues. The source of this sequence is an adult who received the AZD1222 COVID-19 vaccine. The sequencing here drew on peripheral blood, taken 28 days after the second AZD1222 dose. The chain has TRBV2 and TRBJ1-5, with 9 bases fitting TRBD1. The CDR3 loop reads CASRRDRDSNQPQHF. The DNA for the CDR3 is TGTGCCAGCAGGAGGGACAGGGATAGCAATCAGCCCCAGCATTTT.